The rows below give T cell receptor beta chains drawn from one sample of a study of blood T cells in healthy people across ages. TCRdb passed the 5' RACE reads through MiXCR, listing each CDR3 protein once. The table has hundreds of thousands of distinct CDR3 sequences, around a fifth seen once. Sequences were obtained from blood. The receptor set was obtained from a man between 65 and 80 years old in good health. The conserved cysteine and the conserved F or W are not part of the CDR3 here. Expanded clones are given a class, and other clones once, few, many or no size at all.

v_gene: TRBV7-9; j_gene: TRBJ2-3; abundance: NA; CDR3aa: ASSLEPGGSTDTQY
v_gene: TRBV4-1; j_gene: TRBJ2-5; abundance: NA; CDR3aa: ASIRLPGLQETQY
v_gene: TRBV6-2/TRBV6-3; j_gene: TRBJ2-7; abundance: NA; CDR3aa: ASSSSGVGTYEQY
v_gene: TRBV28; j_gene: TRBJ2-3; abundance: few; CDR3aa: ASSFLRLAGAADTQY
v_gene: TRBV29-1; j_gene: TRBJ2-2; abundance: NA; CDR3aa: SVEWGTGSYTGELF
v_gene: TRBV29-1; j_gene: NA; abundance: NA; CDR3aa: SGLIAGGYEQY
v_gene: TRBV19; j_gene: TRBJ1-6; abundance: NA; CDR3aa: ASSITGTGWGSPLH
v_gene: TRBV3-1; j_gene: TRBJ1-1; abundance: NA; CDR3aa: ASSRTGEGTEAF
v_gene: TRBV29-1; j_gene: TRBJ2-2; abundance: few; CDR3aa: SVEEIAPSTGGTGELF
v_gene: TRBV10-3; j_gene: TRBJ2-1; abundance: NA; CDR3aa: AISDGFLAGDYNEQF
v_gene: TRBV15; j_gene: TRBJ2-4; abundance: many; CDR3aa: ATSRDDWGGKNIQY
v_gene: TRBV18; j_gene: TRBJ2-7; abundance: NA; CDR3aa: ASSRKREGEQY
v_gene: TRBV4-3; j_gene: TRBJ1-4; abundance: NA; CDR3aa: ASSQEALGGPNEKLF
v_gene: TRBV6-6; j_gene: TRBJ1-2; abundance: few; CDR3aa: ASSPPDGNYGYT
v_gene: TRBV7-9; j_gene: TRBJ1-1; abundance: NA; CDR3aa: ASSSDYPEAF
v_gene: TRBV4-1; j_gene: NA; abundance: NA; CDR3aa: ANSQDHWAVDYEQY
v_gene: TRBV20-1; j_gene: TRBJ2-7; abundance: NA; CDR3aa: SARRDLSSYEQY
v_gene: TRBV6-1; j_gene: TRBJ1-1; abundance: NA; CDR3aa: ASSEARWQLNTEAF
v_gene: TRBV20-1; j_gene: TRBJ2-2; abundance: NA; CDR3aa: SASPGKGIGELF
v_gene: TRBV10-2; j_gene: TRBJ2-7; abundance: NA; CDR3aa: ASSDGGIYEQN
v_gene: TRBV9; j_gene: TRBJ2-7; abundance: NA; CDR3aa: ASSVAGLAAAYEQY
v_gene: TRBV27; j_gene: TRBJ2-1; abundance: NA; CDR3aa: ASKFGGGEQF
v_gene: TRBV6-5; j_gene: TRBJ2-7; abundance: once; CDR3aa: ASSYLDRTYGQY